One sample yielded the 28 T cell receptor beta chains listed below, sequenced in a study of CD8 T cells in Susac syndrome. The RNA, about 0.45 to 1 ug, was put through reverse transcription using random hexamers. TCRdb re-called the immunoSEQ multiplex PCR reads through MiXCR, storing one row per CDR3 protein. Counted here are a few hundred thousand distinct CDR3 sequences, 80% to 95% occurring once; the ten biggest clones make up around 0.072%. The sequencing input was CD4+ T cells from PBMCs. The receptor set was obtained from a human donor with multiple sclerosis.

CDR3 in amino acids: CASSEQAGGTYNEQFF. The CDR3 region has the DNA TGCGCCAGCAGCGAGCAAGCGGGAGGGACGTACAATGAGCAGTTCTTC. The rearrangement uses TRBV5-1 and TRBJ2-1; 10 bases are a match to TRBD2. The CDR3 sequence is 16 residues long. Unmatched junction bases numbered 8, after V lost 4 bases and J lost 4 bases. Germline V gene data show CDR1 as SGHRS and CDR2 as YFSETQ.

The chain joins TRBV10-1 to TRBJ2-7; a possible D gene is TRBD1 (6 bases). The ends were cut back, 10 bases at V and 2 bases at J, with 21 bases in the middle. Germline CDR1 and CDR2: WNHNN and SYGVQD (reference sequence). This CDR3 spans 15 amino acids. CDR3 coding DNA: TGCGCCAACCGACCGGGACAAGAAGACCCCTACGAGCAGTACGTC. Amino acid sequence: CANRPGQEDPYEQYV.

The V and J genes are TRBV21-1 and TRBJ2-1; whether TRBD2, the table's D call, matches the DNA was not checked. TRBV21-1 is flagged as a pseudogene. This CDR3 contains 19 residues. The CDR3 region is CASSKEGLAGGRTYNEQFF. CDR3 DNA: TGTGCCAGCAGCAAAGAGGGACTAGCGGGAGGAAGAACCTACAATGAGCAGTTCTTC.

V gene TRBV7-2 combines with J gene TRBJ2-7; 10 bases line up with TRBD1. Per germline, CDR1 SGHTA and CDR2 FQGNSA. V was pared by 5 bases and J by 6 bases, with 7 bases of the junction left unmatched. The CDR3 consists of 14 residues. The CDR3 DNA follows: TGTGCCAGCAGCCAAAGGACAGGGGGAGGCGAGCAGTACTTC. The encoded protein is CASSQRTGGGEQYF. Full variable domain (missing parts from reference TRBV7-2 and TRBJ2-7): GAGVSQSPSNKVTEKGKDVELRCDPISGHTALYWYRQSLGQGLEFLIYFQGNSAPDKSGLPSDRFSAERTGGSVSTLTIQRTQQEDSAVYLCASSQRTGGGEQYFGPGTRLTVT.

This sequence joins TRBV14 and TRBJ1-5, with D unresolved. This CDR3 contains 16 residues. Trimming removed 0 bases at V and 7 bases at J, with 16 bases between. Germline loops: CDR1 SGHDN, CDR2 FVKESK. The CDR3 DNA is TGTGCCAGCAGCCAAGATATTGACACACCGTGGCAGCCCCAGCATTTT. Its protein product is CASSQDIDTPWQPQHF.

This chain's CDR3 is CASSLQGPGTGELFF. The CDR3 bases are TGTGCCAGCAGCTTGCAGGGGCCCGGCACCGGGGAGCTGTTTTTT. This chain uses TRBV7-6 with TRBJ2-2; weak D call: TRBD1 (6 bases). Germline V CDR1 and CDR2: SGHVS, FNYEAQ. This CDR3 has 15 residues. The V and J ends lost 3 bases and 4 bases respectively, with 12 bases between them.

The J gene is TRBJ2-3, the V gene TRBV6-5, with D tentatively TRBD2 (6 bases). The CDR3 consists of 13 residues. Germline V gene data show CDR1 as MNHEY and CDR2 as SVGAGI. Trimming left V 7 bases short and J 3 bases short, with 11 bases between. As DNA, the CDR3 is TGTGCCAGCAACCCCGGAGGGACAGATACGCAGTATTTT. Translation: CASNPGGTDTQYF.

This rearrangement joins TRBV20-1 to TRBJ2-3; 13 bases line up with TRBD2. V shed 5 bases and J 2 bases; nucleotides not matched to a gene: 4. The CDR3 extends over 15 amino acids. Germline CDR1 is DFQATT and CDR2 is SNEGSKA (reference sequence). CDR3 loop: CSAPTSGRATDTQYF. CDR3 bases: TGCAGTGCTCCAACTAGCGGGAGGGCCACAGATACGCAGTATTTT.

CDR3 residues: CASRALSNEQFF. CDR3 DNA sequence: TGTGCCAGCAGGGCACTATCAAATGAGCAGTTCTTC. The chain is built from TRBV3-1 and TRBJ2-1; D uncertain. There are 12 residues in the CDR3. Germline values: CDR1 LGHDT, CDR2 YNNKEL (reference sequence). Trimming left V 6 bases short and J 7 bases short, with 10 bases between.

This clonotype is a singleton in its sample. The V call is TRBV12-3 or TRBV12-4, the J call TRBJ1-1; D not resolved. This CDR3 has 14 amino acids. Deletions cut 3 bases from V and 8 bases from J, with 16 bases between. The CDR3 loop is CASSFPPGRPEAFF. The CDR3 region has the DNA TGTGCCAGCAGTTTTCCGCCAGGACGACCAGAAGCTTTCTTT.

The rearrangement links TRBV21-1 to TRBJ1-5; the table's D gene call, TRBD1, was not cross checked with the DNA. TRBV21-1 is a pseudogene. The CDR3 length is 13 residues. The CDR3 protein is CASSHRGDQPQHF. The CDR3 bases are TGTGCCAGCAGCCACAGGGGCGATCAGCCCCAGCATTTT.

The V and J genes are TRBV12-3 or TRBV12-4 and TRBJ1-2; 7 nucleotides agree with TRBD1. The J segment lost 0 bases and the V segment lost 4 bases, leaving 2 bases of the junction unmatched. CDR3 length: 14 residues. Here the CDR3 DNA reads TGTGCCAGCAGTTGGGACAGCTCTAACTATGGCTACACCTTC. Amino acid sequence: CASSWDSSNYGYTF.

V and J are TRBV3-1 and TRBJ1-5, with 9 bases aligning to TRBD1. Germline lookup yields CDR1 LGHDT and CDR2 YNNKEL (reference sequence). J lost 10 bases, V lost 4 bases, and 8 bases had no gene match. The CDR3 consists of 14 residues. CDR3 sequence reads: CASSPGTGTLPQHF. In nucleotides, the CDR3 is TGTGCCAGCAGCCCTGGGACAGGGACCCTACCCCAGCATTTT.

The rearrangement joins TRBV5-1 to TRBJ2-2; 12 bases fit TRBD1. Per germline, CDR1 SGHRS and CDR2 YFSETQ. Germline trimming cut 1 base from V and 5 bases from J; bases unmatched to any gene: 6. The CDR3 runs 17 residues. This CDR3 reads CASSLIGTGGATGELFF. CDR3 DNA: TGCGCCAGCAGCTTGATTGGGACAGGGGGCGCAACCGGGGAGCTGTTTTTT. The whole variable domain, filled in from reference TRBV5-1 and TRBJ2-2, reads KAGVTQTPRYLIKTRGQQVTLSCSPISGHRSVSWYQQTPGQGLQFLFEYFSETQRNKGNFPGRFSGRQFSNSRSEMNVSTLELGDSALYLCASSLIGTGGATGELFFGEGSRLTVL.

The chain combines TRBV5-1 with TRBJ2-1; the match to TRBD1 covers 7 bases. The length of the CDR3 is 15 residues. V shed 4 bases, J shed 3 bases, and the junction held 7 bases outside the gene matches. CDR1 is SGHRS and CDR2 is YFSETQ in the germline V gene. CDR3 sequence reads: CASSPQGRNYNEQFF. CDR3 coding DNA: TGCGCCAGCAGCCCACAGGGGAGAAACTACAATGAGCAGTTCTTC.

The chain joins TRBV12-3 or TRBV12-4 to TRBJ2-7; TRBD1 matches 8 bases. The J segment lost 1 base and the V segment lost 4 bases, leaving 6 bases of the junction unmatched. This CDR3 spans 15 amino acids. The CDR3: CASSSDRGSSYEQYF. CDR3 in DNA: TGTGCCAGCAGTTCAGACAGGGGTAGTTCCTACGAGCAGTACTTC.

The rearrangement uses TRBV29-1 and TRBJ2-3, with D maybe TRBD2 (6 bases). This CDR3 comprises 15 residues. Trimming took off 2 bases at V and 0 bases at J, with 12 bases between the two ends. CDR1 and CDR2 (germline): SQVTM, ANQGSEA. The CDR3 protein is CSVERRGGSTDTQYF. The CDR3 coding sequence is TGCAGCGTTGAACGGAGGGGAGGCAGCACAGATACGCAGTATTTT.

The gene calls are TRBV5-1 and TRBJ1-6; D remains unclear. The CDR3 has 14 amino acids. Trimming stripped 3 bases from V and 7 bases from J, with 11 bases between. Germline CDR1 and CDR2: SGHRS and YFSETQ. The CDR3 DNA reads TGCGCCAGCAGCTCGGACCCCCGGAATTCACCCCTCCACTTT. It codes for CASSSDPRNSPLHF.

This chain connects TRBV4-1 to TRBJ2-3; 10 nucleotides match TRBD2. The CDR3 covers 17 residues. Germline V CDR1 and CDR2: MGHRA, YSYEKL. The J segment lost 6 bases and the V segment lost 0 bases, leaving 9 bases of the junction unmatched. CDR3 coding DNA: TGCGCCAGCAGCCAAGAGGGCAGCGGGGGGGCTCGCGATACGCAGTATTTT. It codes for CASSQEGSGGARDTQYF.

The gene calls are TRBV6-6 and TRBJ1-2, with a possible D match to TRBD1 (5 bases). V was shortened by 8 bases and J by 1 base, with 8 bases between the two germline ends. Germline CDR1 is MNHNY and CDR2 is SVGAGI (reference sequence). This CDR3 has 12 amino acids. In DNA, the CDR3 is TGTGCCAGCGAAGGGGTTAACTATGGCTACACCTTC. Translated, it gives CASEGVNYGYTF.

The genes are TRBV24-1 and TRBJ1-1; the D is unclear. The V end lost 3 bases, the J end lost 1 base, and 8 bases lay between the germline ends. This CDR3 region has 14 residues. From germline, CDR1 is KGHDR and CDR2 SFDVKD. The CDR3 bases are TGTGCCACCAGTGATGGTTGGGGGAACACTGAAGCTTTCTTT. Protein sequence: CATSDGWGNTEAFF.

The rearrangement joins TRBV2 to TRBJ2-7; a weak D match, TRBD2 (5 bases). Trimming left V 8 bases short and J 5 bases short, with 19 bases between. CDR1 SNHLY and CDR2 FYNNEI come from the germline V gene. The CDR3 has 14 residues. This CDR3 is CASRGFATANEQYF. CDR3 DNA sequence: TGTGCCAGCCGAGGGTTCGCGACCGCAAACGAGCAGTACTTC.

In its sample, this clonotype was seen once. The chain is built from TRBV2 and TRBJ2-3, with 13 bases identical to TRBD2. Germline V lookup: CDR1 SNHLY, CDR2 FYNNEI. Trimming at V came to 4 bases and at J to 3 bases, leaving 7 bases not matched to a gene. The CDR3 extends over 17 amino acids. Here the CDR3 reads CASSGTSGRLGTDTQYF. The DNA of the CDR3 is TGTGCCAGCAGTGGGACTAGCGGGAGATTGGGGACAGATACGCAGTATTTT.

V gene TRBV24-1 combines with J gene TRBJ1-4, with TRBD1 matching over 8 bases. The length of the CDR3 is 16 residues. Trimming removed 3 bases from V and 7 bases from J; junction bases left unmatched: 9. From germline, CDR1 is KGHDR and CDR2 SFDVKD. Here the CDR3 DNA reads TGTGCCACCAGTGATCCCGGGACAGGCGGTGTTGAAAAACTGTTTTTT. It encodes CATSDPGTGGVEKLFF.

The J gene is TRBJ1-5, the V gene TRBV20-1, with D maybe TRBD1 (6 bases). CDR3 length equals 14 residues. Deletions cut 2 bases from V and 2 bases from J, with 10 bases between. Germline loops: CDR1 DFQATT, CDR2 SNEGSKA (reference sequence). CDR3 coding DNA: TGCAGTGCTAGAACGGCAGGGGGCAATCAGCCCCAGCATTTT. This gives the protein CSARTAGGNQPQHF.

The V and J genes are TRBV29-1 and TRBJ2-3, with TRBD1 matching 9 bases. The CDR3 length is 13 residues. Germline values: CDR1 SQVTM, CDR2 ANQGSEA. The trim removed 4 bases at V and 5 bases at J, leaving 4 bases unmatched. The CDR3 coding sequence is TGCAGCGTTGTCAGACAGGGGGGAGATACGCAGTATTTT. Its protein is CSVVRQGGDTQYF.

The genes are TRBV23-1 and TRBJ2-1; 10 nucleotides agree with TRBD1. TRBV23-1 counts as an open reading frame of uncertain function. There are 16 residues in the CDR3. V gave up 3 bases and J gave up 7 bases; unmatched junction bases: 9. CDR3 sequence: CASSQADRGRDNEQFF. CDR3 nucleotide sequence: TGCGCCAGCAGTCAGGCCGACAGGGGGCGCGATAATGAGCAGTTCTTC.

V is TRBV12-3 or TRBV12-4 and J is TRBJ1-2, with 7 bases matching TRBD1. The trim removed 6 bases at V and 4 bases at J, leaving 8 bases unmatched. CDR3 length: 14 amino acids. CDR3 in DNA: TGTGCCAGCAGCCAAGGGGGCAGGAGCTATGGCTACACCTTC. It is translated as CASSQGGRSYGYTF.